This T cell receptor beta chain derives from a study of shared clonotypes between healthy human individuals. The quantity of DNA used in unsorted PBMC replicate PCRs was 250 to 350 ng, corresponding to some 29,000 T cell genomes. In the source study's methods: There were no quality scores in the junction-only immunoSEQ sequences, so filtering differed. Clones were read by immunoSEQ multiplex PCR, and TCRdb kept only the in-frame ones, dropping some. That table gives V, J and clone size, and the DNA gave D and trimming. The sample shows approximately 440,000 clones, over 60% of them seen only once. The germline CDR1 and CDR2 sequences are SGHNT and YYREEE (reference sequence). CDR3 length equals 16 residues. V lost 0 bases, J lost 6 bases, and 8 bases stayed unmatched.

Material: PBMCs. This sequence originates from a woman aged 40 to 50 in good health. Some clones in this sample may be carry-over from other donors' samples. This chain uses TRBV5-4 with TRBJ2-4; 8 bases map to TRBD2. The CDR3 DNA reads TGTGCCAGCAGCTTGGTTGGTAGCGGGATGGGAAACATTCAGTACTTC. This gives the protein CASSLVGSGMGNIQYF.